A selection of T cell receptor beta chains follows, all from one sample in a study of STAT5B mutations in CD4+ large granular lymphocyte leukemia. Measured with immunoSEQ multiplex PCR; TCRdb has only the in-frame clones, and not every one. The sample lists more than 30,000 clones, 78% seen once, with about 2.4% in the top ten. Sequenced input: CD4+ T cells from blood buffy coats. All receptors derive from a human donor in good health. CDR3s include the opening cysteine and the closing phenylalanine or tryptophan. Fields, in order: J gene, V gene, CDR3 protein.

J gene: TRBJ2-2; V gene: TRBV19; CDR3 protein: CASSIGQPTGELFF
J gene: TRBJ2-1; V gene: TRBV15; CDR3 protein: CATRPQMTDEQFF
J gene: TRBJ2-5; V gene: TRBV5-4; CDR3 protein: CASSRAGTSFETQYF
J gene: TRBJ2-7; V gene: TRBV4-3; CDR3 protein: CASSQEKGATYEQYF
J gene: TRBJ1-4; V gene: TRBV28; CDR3 protein: CASSSTGSGEKLFF
J gene: TRBJ2-2; V gene: TRBV6-6; CDR3 protein: CASSRQGARNTGELFF
J gene: TRBJ2-7; V gene: TRBV19; CDR3 protein: CASSRILQGYEQYF
J gene: TRBJ1-5; V gene: TRBV6-1; CDR3 protein: CASSDLGTGGRRSGNQPQHF
J gene: TRBJ1-4; V gene: TRBV5-1; CDR3 protein: CASSLGHSNEKLFF
J gene: TRBJ2-1; V gene: TRBV6-1; CDR3 protein: CASSYREQFF